One sample yielded the 30 T cell receptor beta chains listed below, sequenced in a study of beta chain features in type 1 diabetes (dated by TCRdb to the late 2010s). What the study reported, not specific to this receptor: Type 1 diabetes patients showed a moderate but significant shortening of TCRB CDR3 length in all four CD4+ subsets.

Library preparation employed the immunoSEQ multiplex PCR assay. The High Capacity cDNA Reverse Transcription Kit was used to reverse transcribe all of the isolated RNA, meaning that expressed TCRB transcripts were what got sequenced. Drawn from immuneACCESS, this table holds only the in-frame rearrangements with V and J called that TCRdb kept. Clones are partly lost; checked studies trace under half to an unresolved V gene and leave the rest unexplained. This sample has 200,000 to 250,000 clones in its table, and approximately 13% of those were observed once. In total, the top ten clones hold almost 0.02% of the sample. These receptors have no known antigen. Sequencing was carried out using naive CD4+ T cells from blood. Per the publication, the cell subset or site label means: true naive CD4+ T cells. These receptors originate from a man aged 25-40 years with type 1 diabetes.

V usage is TRBV27 and J usage is TRBJ2-5; possible D gene TRBD2, 5 bases. Germline CDR1 and CDR2: MNHEY and SMNVEV (reference sequence). The CDR3 spans 13 residues. V lost 7 bases to trimming and J lost 0 bases, with 9 bases between them. The CDR3 spells CASKEVYQETQYF. In DNA, the CDR3 is TGTGCCAGCAAGGAGGTATACCAAGAGACCCAGTACTTC.

With respect to this clone: Other DNA sequences from this sample encode an identical CDR3 as well. The chain employs TRBV29-1 and TRBJ2-5; 11 nucleotides match TRBD2. CDR3 length equals 15 residues. From germline, CDR1 is SQVTM and CDR2 ANQGSEA. V lost 4 bases to trimming and J lost 4 bases; unmatched junction nucleotides: 8. The CDR3 reads CSVVVAGGPGETQYF. CDR3 bases: TGCAGCGTTGTGGTAGCGGGAGGGCCAGGAGAGACCCAGTACTTC.

In its sample, this clone was seen a few times. This sample includes further DNA sequences coding for the same CDR3. V and J are TRBV5-1 and TRBJ2-3; possibly TRBD1 for D (6 bases). This CDR3 spans 13 amino acids. Per germline, CDR1 SGHRS and CDR2 YFSETQ. Trimming shortened V by 4 bases and J by 4 bases, and 10 bases separated the two germline ends. The CDR3 DNA follows: TGCGCCAGCAGCCCCGAGGGGGCAGATACGCAGTATTTT. Translation: CASSPEGADTQYF.

This clone was found a few times. J is TRBJ1-5 and V is TRBV6-6; D perhaps matches TRBD1 (6 bases). Trimming pared 8 bases from V and 3 bases from J, leaving 14 bases between. The CDR3 has 14 residues. The germline gives CDR1 MNHNY, CDR2 SVGAGI (reference sequence). CDR3 sequence reads: CASGFDRNNQPQHF. Written as DNA, the CDR3 is TGTGCCAGCGGGTTTGACAGGAACAATCAGCCCCAGCATTTT.

A few counts support this clone. The chain employs TRBV6-5 and TRBJ2-5; D unclear. The CDR3 is 13 amino acids. CDR1 and CDR2 (germline): MNHEY, SVGAGI. The V and J ends lost 2 bases and 4 bases respectively, with 8 bases between them. The chain's CDR3 is CASSYRVGETQYF. In nucleotides, the CDR3 is TGTGCCAGCAGTTACCGAGTCGGAGAGACCCAGTACTTC.

This clone was found a few times. The rearrangement uses TRBV21-1 and TRBJ2-7; the D call of TRBD2 is as the table states it, not checked on the DNA. TRBV21-1 is assigned pseudogene status. The CDR3 runs 14 residues. This CDR3 is CASSTAGIPYEQYF. In DNA, the CDR3 is TGTGCCAGCAGCACGGCCGGGATTCCCTACGAGCAGTACTTC.

This clone was observed a handful of times. The chain uses TRBV5-1 and TRBJ2-5, with 8 nucleotides matching TRBD2. Per the germline V gene, CDR1 is SGHRS and CDR2 is YFSETQ. Unmatched junction bases numbered 11, after V lost 0 bases and J lost 1 base. The CDR3 loop spans 18 amino acids. The CDR3 DNA is TGCGCCAGCAGCTTGGCCCCTGGGACTAGTAGGAGCCAAGAGACCCAGTACTTC. Translated, it gives CASSLAPGTSRSQETQYF.

This clone was seen more than once but under ten times. The V call is TRBV30, the J call TRBJ1-3; D call uncertain. Trimming left V 4 bases short and J 0 bases short, with 10 bases between. Germline V gene lookup returns CDR1 GTSNPN and CDR2 SVGIG (reference sequence). CDR3 length equals 14 residues. The CDR3 region is CAWTVVGSGNTIYF. Written as DNA, the CDR3 is TGTGCCTGGACCGTGGTCGGCTCTGGAAACACCATATATTTT.

There are a few counts of this clone. The rearrangement uses TRBV5-1 and TRBJ1-2, with D perhaps TRBD1 (6 bases). Germline V lookup: CDR1 SGHRS, CDR2 YFSETQ. The V and J ends lost 0 bases and 3 bases respectively, with 18 bases between them. The CDR3 is 17 amino acids. The CDR3 sequence: CASSLAQGTIKDYGYTF. CDR3 nucleotide sequence: TGCGCCAGCAGCTTGGCGCAGGGGACCATTAAGGACTATGGCTACACCTTC.

This sequence joins TRBV4-1 and TRBJ2-2; a weak D match, TRBD2 (6 bases). Germline lookup yields CDR1 MGHRA and CDR2 YSYEKL. The length of the CDR3 is 12 residues. Trimming took off 8 bases at V and 7 bases at J, with 11 bases between the two ends. The CDR3 DNA sequence: TGCGCCAGCTCCCTCGGGGGCGGGGAGCTGTTTTTT. Protein product: CASSLGGGELFF.

This clone was recorded a few times. This chain links TRBV25-1 with TRBJ1-2; D gene uncertain. Germline CDR1 is MGHDK and CDR2 is SYGVNS. The CDR3 is 14 residues long. Trimming shortened V by 1 base and J by 4 bases, and 10 bases separated the two germline ends. This chain's CDR3 is CASSESPEVYGYTF. CDR3 sequence (DNA): TGTGCCAGCAGTGAATCCCCAGAAGTCTATGGCTACACCTTC.

This clone was recorded a few times. J is TRBJ2-5 and V is TRBV7-6; 8 nucleotides match TRBD2. This CDR3 contains 16 residues. After removal of 5 bases from V and 2 bases from J, the junction contained 10 bases not matched to a gene. Germline CDR1 reads SGHVS; CDR2 reads FNYEAQ. The CDR3 DNA reads as TGTGCCAGCAGCCCGCGACTCAAGCGGGGGCAAGAGACCCAGTACTTC. Translated, it gives CASSPRLKRGQETQYF.

A few counts support this clone. V usage is TRBV7-9 and J usage is TRBJ2-3, with a weak D call TRBD2 (6 bases). Trimming removed 4 bases at V and 3 bases at J, with 11 bases between. CDR3 size: 14 residues. Germline lookup yields CDR1 SEHNR and CDR2 FQNEAQ (reference sequence). CDR3 residues: CASSSSGRTDTQYF. Written as DNA, the CDR3 is TGTGCCAGCAGCTCTTCAGGGAGGACAGATACGCAGTATTTT.

The chain has TRBV27 and TRBJ2-1; TRBD1 agrees at 7 bases. Germline CDR1 and CDR2: MNHEY and SMNVEV (reference sequence). V lost 6 bases and J lost 4; bases outside the gene matches: 15. CDR3 size: 17 residues. The CDR3 reads CASSTGRQGSDYNEQFF. The CDR3 DNA reads as TGTGCCAGCAGCACAGGTAGACAGGGTTCGGATTACAATGAGCAGTTCTTC.

V gene TRBV7-2 combines with J gene TRBJ2-5, with D possibly TRBD2 on 7 matching bases. Trimming took 3 bases from V and 10 from J, leaving 24 bases between them. This CDR3 has 16 amino acids. The germline CDR1 and CDR2 sequences are SGHTA and FQGNSA. Written as DNA, the CDR3 is TGTGCCAGCAGCTTCCGTGGGAGGGGGGATGGAGGGGTCCAGTACTTC. Translation: CASSFRGRGDGGVQYF.

The V call is TRBV4-1, the J call TRBJ2-2; D gene uncertain. CDR1 and CDR2 from the germline V gene are MGHRA and YSYEKL. This CDR3 contains 15 residues. The V gene lost 3 bases and the J gene lost 3 bases, with 11 bases spanning the gap. Written as DNA, the CDR3 is TGCGCCAGCAGCCAGCGTGACACATACACCGGGGAGCTGTTTTTT. This gives the protein CASSQRDTYTGELFF.

This clone was detected only a few times. The rearrangement uses TRBV5-1 and TRBJ2-5; D call uncertain. This CDR3 is built from 13 residues. V lost 1 base, J lost 5 bases, and 9 bases lay in between. Germline V gene lookup returns CDR1 SGHRS and CDR2 YFSETQ. CDR3 sequence: CASSLNHKETQYF. CDR3 sequence (DNA): TGCGCCAGCAGCTTGAATCACAAGGAGACCCAGTACTTC.

The chain uses TRBV5-1 and TRBJ2-1, with 8 bases fitting TRBD2. V trimming: 6 bases; J trimming: 2 bases; junction bases outside the gene matches: 7. The CDR3 contains 15 residues. CDR1 and CDR2 (germline): SGHRS, YFSETQ. The CDR3 sequence is CASIPTGGPYNEQFF. The CDR3 nucleotides read TGCGCCAGCATTCCAACGGGGGGGCCCTACAATGAGCAGTTCTTC.

This clone has a handful of counts. The chain has TRBV19 and TRBJ2-2, with 11 bases that match TRBD1. This CDR3 is built from 14 residues. J was trimmed by 5 bases and V by 7 bases; bases with no gene match: 3. From germline, CDR1 is LNHDA and CDR2 SQIVND (reference sequence). The DNA for the CDR3 is TGTGCCAGTATGCGGGACAGGGGGACCGGGGAGCTGTTTTTT. It specifies CASMRDRGTGELFF.

The chain recombines TRBV29-1 with TRBJ2-1; TRBD2 aligns across 11 bases. This CDR3 is built from 20 residues. Unmatched junction bases numbered 14, after V lost 1 base and J lost 0 bases. Germline V gene data show CDR1 as SQVTM and CDR2 as ANQGSEA. DNA of the CDR3: TGCAGCGTTGAAGGCCAACTAGCGGGGGCGGGGCTTGGCTCCTACAATGAGCAGTTCTTC. Translated, it gives CSVEGQLAGAGLGSYNEQFF.

V is TRBV30 and J is TRBJ1-5; 7 nucleotides agree with TRBD1. CDR1 and CDR2 from the germline V gene are GTSNPN and SVGIG (reference sequence). V shed 7 bases and J 9 bases; nucleotides not matched to a gene: 9. The CDR3 sequence is 12 residues long. CDR3 in DNA: TGTGCCTCAACCCAGGGGGACGGGCCCCAGCATTTT. Amino acid sequence: CASTQGDGPQHF.

This clone showed up just a few times. This chain links TRBV30 with TRBJ1-5; D not certain. This CDR3 is 13 amino acids long. Germline V gene sequence: CDR1 GTSNPN, CDR2 SVGIG (reference sequence). The V and J ends lost 2 bases and 1 base respectively, with 6 bases between them. CDR3 in amino acids: CAWSTDSNQPQHF. Written as DNA, the CDR3 is TGTGCCTGGAGTACAGACAGCAATCAGCCCCAGCATTTT. Full variable domain (missing parts from reference TRBV30 and TRBJ1-5): SQTIHQWPATLVQPVGSPLSLECTVEGTSNPNLYWYRQAAGRGLQLLFYSVGIGQISSEVPQNLSASRPQDRQFILSSKKLLLSDSGFYLCAWSTDSNQPQHFGDGTRLSIL.

The chain joins TRBV19 to TRBJ1-1; possible D gene TRBD1, 5 bases. V lost 10 bases to trimming and J lost 3 bases, with 18 bases between them. The CDR3 is 14 amino acids. CDR1 and CDR2 (germline): LNHDA, SQIVND (reference sequence). The CDR3 coding sequence is TGTGCCACCCACAGGCACGAGATGGACACTGAAGCTTTCTTT. As protein: CATHRHEMDTEAFF.

This clone has a handful of counts. The J gene is TRBJ1-3, the V gene TRBV11-2; 8 bases agree with TRBD1. Germline V gene data show CDR1 as SGHAT and CDR2 as FQNNGV. The CDR3 contains 15 residues. V was pared by 11 bases and J by 4 bases, with 13 bases of the junction left unmatched. The CDR3 spells CASTRTGKAGNTIYF. CDR3 nucleotide sequence: TGTGCCTCCACACGGACAGGGAAAGCGGGAAACACCATATATTTT.

This chain links TRBV7-2 with TRBJ1-6, with TRBD1 matching over 9 bases. This CDR3 region has 14 residues. With 5 bases clipped from V and 7 bases from J, the junction kept 3 bases outside the gene matches. CDR1 is SGHTA, CDR2 FQGNSA, per germline. CDR3 coding DNA: TGTGCCAGCAGCAGGGGACAGGGAAATTCACCCCTCCACTTT. It translates to CASSRGQGNSPLHF.

This clone came up a few times. The chain has TRBV25-1 and TRBJ1-2; 8 bases align to TRBD1. After removal of 3 bases from V and 2 bases from J, the junction contained 2 bases not matched to a gene. CDR3 size: 14 residues. From germline, CDR1 is MGHDK and CDR2 SYGVNS. In nucleotides, the CDR3 is TGTGCCAGCAGTGACGGACAGGGAAACTATGGCTACACCTTC. This codes for CASSDGQGNYGYTF.

This clone was observed a few times. The chain joins TRBV27 to TRBJ2-1; D is perhaps TRBD2 (6 bases). Germline CDR1 and CDR2: MNHEY and SMNVEV (reference sequence). V lost 5 bases and J 5 bases, leaving 13 bases between the germline ends. This CDR3 has 14 amino acids. The CDR3 protein is CASSQWGVDNEQFF. The CDR3 DNA follows: TGTGCCAGCAGTCAATGGGGGGTGGACAATGAGCAGTTCTTC.

This clone was seen a few times. The chain links TRBV7-9 to TRBJ2-3; no clear D. The CDR3 is 15 residues long. Looked up from germline, CDR1 is SEHNR and CDR2 is FQNEAQ (reference sequence). Trimming took off 3 bases at V and 2 bases at J, with 12 bases between the two ends. The CDR3 spells CASSFRTTFTDTQYF. The CDR3 region has the DNA TGTGCCAGCAGCTTTAGAACGACTTTCACAGATACGCAGTATTTT.

This clone was detected only a few times. The chain carries TRBV29-1 and TRBJ2-3, with 13 nucleotides matching TRBD2. J lost 3 bases, V lost 0 bases, and 9 bases had no gene match. CDR3 length: 18 residues. Germline V gene sequence: CDR1 SQVTM, CDR2 ANQGSEA. The CDR3 DNA is TGCAGCGTTGAAGACAAACGGGGACTAGCGGGGTGGACAGATACGCAGTATTTT. This gives the protein CSVEDKRGLAGWTDTQYF.

In this sample, this clone turned up a few times. The chain couples TRBV30 to TRBJ1-4, with D hard to call. This CDR3 spans 15 amino acids. With 4 bases removed from V and 3 bases from J, the gap between germline ends came to 15 bases. CDR1 is GTSNPN, CDR2 SVGIG, per germline (reference sequence). CDR3 in DNA: TGTGCCTGGATTTCCCGAGGGCGGGCTAATGAAAAACTGTTTTTT. Its translation is CAWISRGRANEKLFF.